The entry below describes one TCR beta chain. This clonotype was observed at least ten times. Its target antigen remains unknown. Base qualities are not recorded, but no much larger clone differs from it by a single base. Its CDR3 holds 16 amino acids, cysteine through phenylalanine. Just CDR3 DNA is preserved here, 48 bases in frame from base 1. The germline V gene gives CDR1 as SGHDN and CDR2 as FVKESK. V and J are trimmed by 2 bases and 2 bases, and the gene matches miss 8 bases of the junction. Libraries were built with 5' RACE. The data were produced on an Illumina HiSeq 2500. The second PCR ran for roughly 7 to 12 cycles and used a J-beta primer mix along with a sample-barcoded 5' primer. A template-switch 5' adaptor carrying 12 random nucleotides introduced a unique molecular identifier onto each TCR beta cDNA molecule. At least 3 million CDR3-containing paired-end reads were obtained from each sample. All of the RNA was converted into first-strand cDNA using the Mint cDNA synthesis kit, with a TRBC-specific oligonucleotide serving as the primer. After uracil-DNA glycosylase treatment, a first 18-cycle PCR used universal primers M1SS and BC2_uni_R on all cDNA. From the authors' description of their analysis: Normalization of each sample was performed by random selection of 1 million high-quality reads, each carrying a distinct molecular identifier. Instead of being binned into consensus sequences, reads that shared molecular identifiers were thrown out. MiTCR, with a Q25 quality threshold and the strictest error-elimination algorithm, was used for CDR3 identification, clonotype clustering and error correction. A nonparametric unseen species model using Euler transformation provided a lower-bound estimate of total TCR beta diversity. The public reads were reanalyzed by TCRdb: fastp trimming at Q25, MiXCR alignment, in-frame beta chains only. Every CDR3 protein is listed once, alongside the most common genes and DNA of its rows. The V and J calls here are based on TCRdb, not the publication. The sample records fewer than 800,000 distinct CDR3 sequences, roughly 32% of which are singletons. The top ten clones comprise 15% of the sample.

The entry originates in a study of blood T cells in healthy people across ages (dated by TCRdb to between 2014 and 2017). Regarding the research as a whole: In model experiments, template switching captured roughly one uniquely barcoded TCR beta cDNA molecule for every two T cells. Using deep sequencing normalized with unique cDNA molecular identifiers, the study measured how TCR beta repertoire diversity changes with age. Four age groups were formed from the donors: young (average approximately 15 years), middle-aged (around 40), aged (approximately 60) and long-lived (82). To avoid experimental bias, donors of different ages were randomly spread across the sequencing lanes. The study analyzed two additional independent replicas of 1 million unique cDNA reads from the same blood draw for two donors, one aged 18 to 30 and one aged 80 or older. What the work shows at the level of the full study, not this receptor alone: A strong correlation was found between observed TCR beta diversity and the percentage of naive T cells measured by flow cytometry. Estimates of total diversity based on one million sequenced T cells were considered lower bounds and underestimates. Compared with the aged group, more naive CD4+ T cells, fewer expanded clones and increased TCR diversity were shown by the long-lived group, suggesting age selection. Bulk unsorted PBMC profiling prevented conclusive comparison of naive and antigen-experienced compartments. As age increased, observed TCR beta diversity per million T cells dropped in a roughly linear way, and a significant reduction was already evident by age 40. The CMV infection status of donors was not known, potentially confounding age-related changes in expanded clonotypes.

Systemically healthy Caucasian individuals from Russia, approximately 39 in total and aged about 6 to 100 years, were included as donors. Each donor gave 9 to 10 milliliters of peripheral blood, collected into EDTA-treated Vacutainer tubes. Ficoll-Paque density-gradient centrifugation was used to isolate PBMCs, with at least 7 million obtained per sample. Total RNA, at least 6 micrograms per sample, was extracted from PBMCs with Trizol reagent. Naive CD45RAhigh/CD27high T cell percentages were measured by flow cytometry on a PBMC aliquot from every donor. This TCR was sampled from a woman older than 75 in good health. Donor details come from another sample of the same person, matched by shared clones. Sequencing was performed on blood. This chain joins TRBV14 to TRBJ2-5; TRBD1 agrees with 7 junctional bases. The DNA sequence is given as TGTGCCAGCAGCCAACCAAGACAGGGTGGACAAGAGACCCAGTACTTC. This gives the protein CASSQPRQGGQETQYF. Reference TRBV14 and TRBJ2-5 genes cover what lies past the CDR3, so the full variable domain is EAGVTQFPSHSVIEKGQTVTLRCDPISGHDNLYWYRRVMGKEIKFLLHFVKESKQDESGMPNNRFLAERTGGTYSTLKVQPAELEDSGVYFCASSQPRQGGQETQYFGPGTRLLVL.